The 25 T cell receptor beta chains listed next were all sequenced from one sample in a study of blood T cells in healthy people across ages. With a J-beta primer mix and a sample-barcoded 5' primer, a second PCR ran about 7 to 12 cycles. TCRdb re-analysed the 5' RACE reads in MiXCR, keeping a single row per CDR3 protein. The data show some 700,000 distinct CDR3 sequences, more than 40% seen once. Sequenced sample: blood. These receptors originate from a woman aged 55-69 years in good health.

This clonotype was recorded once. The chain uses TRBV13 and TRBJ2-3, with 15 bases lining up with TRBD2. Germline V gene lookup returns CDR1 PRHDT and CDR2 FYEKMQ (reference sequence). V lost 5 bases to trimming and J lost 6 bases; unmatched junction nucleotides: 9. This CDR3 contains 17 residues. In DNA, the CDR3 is TGTGCCAGCAGCCCGGGACTAGCGGGGGGCTTCGGGGATACGCAGTATTTT. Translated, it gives CASSPGLAGGFGDTQYF.

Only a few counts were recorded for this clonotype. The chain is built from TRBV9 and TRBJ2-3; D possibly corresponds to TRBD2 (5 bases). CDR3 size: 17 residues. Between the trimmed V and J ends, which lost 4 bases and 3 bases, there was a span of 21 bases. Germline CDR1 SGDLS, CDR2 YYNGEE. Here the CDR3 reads CASSQPPGLQLTDTQYF. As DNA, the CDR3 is TGTGCCAGCAGCCAGCCCCCCGGACTTCAGTTAACAGATACGCAGTATTTT. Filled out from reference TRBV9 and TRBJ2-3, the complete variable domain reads DSGVTQTPKHLITATGQRVTLRCSPRSGDLSVYWYQQSLDQGLQFLIQYYNGEERAKGNILERFSAQQFPDLHSELNLSSLELGDSALYFCASSQPPGLQLTDTQYFGPGTRLTVL.

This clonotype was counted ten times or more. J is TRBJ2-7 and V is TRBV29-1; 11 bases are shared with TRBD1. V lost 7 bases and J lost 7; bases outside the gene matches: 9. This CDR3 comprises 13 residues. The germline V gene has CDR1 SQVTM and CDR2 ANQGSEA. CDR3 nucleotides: TGCAGCGGAGGCTCCGGGACAGGGGGTGAGCAGTACTTC. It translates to CSGGSGTGGEQYF.

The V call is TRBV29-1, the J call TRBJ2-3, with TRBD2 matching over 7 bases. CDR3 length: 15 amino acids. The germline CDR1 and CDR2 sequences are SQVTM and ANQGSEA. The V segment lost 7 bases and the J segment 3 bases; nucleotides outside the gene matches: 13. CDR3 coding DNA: TGCAGCGCGGCGCTCGGTCGAGCGGGGACAGATACGCAGTATTTT. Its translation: CSAALGRAGTDTQYF.

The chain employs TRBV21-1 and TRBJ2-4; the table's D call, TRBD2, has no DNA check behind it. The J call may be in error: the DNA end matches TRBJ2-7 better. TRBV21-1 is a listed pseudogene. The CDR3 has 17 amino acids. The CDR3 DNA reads TGTGCCAGCAGCAAAGCAGGGGAAGCGGGAGGGCGTTACGAGCAGTACTTC. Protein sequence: CASSKAGEAGGRYEQYF.

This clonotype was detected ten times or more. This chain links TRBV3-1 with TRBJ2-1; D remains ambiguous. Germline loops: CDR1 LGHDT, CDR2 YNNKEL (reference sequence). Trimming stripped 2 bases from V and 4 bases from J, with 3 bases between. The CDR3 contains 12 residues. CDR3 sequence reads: CASSQSYNEQFF. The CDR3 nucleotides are TGTGCCAGCAGCCAATCGTACAATGAGCAGTTCTTC.

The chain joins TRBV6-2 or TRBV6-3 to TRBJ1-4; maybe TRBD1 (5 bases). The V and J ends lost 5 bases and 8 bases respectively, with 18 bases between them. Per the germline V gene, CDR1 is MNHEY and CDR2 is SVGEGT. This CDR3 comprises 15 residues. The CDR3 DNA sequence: TGTGCCAGCAGTACCTCTTTGACGGGGCACGAAAAACTGTTTTTT. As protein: CASSTSLTGHEKLFF.

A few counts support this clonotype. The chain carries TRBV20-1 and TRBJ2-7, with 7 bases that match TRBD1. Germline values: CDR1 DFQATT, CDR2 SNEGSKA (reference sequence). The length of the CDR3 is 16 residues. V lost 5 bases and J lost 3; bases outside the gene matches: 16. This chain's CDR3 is CSAETGHTGTIYEQYF. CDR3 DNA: TGCAGTGCTGAGACAGGGCACACGGGGACAATCTACGAGCAGTACTTC.

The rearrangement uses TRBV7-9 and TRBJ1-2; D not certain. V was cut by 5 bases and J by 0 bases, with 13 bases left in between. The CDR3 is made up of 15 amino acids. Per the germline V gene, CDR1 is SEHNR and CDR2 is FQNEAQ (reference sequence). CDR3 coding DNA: TGTGCCAGCAGCGGGTCGGACCAACCTAACTATGGCTACACCTTC. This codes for CASSGSDQPNYGYTF.

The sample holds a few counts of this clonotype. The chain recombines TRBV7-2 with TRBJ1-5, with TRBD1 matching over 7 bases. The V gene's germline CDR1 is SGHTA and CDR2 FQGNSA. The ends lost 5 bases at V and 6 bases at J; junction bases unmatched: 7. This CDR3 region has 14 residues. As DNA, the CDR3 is TGTGCCAGCAGCGCCCGACAGGGAGGTCAGCCCCAGCATTTT. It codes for CASSARQGGQPQHF.

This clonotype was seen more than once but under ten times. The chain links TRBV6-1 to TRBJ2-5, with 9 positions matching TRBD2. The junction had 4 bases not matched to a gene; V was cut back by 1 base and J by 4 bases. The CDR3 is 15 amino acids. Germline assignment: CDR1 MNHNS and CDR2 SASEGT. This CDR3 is CASSEGASGAETQYF. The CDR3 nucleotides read TGTGCCAGCAGTGAAGGGGCTAGCGGGGCAGAGACCCAGTACTTC.

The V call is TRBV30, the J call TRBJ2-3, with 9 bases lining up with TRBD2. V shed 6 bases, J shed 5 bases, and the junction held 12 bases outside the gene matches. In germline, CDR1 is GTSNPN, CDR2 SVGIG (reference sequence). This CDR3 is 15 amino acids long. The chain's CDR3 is CACPRGGGAGDTQYF. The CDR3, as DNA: TGTGCCTGCCCTAGAGGCGGGGGGGCGGGAGATACGCAGTATTTT.

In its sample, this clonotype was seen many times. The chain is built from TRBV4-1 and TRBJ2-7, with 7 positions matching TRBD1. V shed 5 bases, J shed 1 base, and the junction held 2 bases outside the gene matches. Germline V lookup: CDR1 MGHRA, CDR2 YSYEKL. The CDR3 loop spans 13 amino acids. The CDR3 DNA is TGCGCCAGCAGCGGGGGACAGTCCTACGAGCAGTACTTC. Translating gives CASSGGQSYEQYF.

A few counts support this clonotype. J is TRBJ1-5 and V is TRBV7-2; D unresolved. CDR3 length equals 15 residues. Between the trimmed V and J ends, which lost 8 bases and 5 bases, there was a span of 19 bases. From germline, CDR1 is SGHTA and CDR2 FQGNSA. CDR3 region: CASGAAQQPHQPQHF. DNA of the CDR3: TGTGCCAGCGGCGCGGCCCAGCAGCCCCATCAGCCCCAGCATTTT.

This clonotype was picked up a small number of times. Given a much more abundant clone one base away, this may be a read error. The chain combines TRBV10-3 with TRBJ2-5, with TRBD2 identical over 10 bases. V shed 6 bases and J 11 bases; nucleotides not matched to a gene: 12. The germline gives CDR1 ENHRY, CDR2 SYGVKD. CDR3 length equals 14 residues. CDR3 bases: TGTGCCATCAGAGGTCTAGCGGGAGTTAATGAGCAGTACTTC. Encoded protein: CAIRGLAGVNEQYF.

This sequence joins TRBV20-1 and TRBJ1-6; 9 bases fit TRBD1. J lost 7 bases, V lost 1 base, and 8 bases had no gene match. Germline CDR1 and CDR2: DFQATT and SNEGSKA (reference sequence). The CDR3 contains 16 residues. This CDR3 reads CSARGRQGVGNSPLHF. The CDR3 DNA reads TGCAGTGCTAGAGGCCGACAGGGGGTAGGAAATTCACCCCTCCACTTT.

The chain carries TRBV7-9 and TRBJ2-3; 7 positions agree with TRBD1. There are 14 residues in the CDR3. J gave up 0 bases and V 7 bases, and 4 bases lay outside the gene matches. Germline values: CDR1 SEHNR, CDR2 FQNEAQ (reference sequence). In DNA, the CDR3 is TGTGCCAGCAACCCGGACAGGAGCACAGATACGCAGTATTTT. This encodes CASNPDRSTDTQYF. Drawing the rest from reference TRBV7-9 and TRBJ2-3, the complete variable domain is DTGVSQNPRHKITKRGQNVTFRCDPISEHNRLYWYRQTLGQGPEFLTYFQNEAQLEKSRLLSDRFSAERPKGSFSTLEIQRTEQGDSAMYLCASNPDRSTDTQYFGPGTRLTVL.

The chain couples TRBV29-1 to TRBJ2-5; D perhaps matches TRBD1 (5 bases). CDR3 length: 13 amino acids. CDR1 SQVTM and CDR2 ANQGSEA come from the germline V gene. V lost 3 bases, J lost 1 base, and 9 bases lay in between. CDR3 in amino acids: CSVDSQGQETQYF. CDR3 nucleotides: TGCAGCGTTGATTCGCAGGGCCAAGAGACCCAGTACTTC.

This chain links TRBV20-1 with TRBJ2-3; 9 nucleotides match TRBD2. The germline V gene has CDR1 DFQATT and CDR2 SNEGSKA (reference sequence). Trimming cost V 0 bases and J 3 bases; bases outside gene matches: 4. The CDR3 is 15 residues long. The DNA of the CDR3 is TGCAGTGCTAGAGACGGGACTAGCAGAACAGATACGCAGTATTTT. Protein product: CSARDGTSRTDTQYF.

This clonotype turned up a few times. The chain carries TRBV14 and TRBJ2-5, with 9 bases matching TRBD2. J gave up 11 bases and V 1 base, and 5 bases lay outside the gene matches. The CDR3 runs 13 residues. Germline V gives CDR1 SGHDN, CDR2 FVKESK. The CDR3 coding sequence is TGTGCCAGCAGCCAAGGCGGGGGGGAGCAGCAGTACTTC. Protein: CASSQGGGEQQYF.

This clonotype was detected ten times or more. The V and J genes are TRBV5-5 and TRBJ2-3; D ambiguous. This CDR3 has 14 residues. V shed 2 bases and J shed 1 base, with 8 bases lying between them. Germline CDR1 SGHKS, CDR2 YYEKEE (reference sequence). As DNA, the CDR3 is TGTGCCAGCAGCTTTGTAGTCCGCACAGATACGCAGTATTTT. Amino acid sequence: CASSFVVRTDTQYF. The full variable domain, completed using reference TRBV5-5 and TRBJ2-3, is DAGVTQSPTHLIKTRGQQVTLRCSPISGHKSVSWYQQVLGQGPQFIFQYYEKEERGRGNFPDRFSARQFPNYSSELNVNALLLGDSALYLCASSFVVRTDTQYFGPGTRLTVL.

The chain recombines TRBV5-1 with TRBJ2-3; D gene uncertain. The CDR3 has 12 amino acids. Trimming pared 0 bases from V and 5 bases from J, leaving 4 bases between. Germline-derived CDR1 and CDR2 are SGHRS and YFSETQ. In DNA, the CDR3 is TGCGCCAGCAGCTTGGATCTAGATACGCAGTATTTT. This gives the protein CASSLDLDTQYF.

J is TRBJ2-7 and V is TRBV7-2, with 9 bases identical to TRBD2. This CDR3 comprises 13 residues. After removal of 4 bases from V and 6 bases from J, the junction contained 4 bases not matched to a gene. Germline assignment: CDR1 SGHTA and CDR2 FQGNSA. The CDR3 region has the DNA TGTGCCAGCAGCTCCTCTAGCGGGGTCGAGCAGTACTTC. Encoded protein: CASSSSSGVEQYF.

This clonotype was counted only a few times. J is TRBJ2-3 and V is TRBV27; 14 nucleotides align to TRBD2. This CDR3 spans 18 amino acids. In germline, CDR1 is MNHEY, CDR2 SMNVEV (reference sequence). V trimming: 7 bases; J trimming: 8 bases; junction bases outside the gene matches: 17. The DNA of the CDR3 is TGTGCCAGCACTGGGACTAGCGGGAGAACCCCGGGAGTAGCTACGCAGTATTTT. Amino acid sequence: CASTGTSGRTPGVATQYF.

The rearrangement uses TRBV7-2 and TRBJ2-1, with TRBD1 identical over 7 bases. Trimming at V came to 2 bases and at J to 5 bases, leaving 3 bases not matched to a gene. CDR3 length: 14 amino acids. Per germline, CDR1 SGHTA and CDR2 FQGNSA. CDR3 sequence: CASSLLDRDNEQFF. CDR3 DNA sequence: TGTGCCAGCAGCTTACTCGACAGGGACAATGAGCAGTTCTTC. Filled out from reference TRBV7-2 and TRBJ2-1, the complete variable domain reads GAGVSQSPSNKVTEKGKDVELRCDPISGHTALYWYRQSLGQGLEFLIYFQGNSAPDKSGLPSDRFSAERTGGSVSTLTIQRTQQEDSAVYLCASSLLDRDNEQFFGPGTRLTVL.